This T cell receptor (beta chain) was profiled in a study of blood T cells in healthy people across ages. Study observations and caveats: Aged donors had fewer naive CD4+ cells and lower diversity than long-lived donors.

With respect to this clonotype: Antigen specificity is unknown.

Primed by a sample-barcoded 5' primer and a J-beta primer mix, a second PCR proceeded for about 6 to 11 cycles. Via MiXCR, TCRdb re-called the 5' RACE reads, giving one row per CDR3 protein. The table has approximately 1,000,000 distinct CDR3 sequences, 30% to 40% seen once. Individuals who donated were healthy Caucasians from Russia aged 6 to 90. Peripheral blood, roughly 9.3 milliliters per donor, was collected. CDR1 SGHTA and CDR2 FQGTGA come from the germline V gene. Trimming removed 10 bases from V and 7 bases from J, with 13 bases in between. The CDR3 covers 11 residues. This receptor was taken from a man younger than 35 in good health. V usage is TRBV7-3 and J usage is TRBJ1-2, with D unresolved. The sequenced material came from blood. The CDR3 nucleotides read TGTGCCACCTCCGGTGTCTTTGGCTACACCTTC. This gives the protein CATSGVFGYTF.